This paragraph covers one T cell receptor (beta chain) sequence. No antigen is known for it. The record has no base qualities; no much larger clone is one base away. This sample stems from a study of control samples from healthy donors and cancer patients (dated by TCRdb to the early 2020s). In the germline V gene, CDR1 corresponds to KGHDR and CDR2 to SFDVKD. The V end loses 0 bases and the J end loses 0 bases, and a stretch of 3 bases separates them. Including the terminal cysteine and phenylalanine, the CDR3 comprises 14 residues. Just CDR3 DNA is preserved here, 42 bases in frame from base 1. The library was built by means of the immunoSEQ multiplex PCR assay. TCRdb stores this immuneACCESS table with in-frame sequences only. Part of the clones is absent; in the studies checked, under half of the shortfall reflects unresolved V genes, and no reason is known for the rest. For this sample there are around 110,000 clones; over 90% appear just once. The ten largest make up 2% to 3% of the sample.

The sample taken for sequencing was blood. The TCR sequence derives from a man aged 30 to 39 in good health. The chain uses TRBV24-1 and TRBJ2-3, with the D gene too uncertain to name. The CDR3 protein sequence reads: CATSDLDSTDTQYF. The DNA sequence is given as TGTGCCACCAGTGATTTGGACAGCACAGATACGCAGTATTTT.